These 9 T cell receptor beta chains came from one sample sequenced in a study of blood T cell repertoires in COVID-19 (dated by TCRdb to 2020 to 2021). Receptor libraries were prepared by the immunoSEQ multiplex PCR assay. TCRdb mirrors the immuneACCESS table, restricted to in-frame sequences. Some clones are absent from its copies; in checked studies, under half trace to an unresolved V gene, and the reason for the others is unknown. This sample lists 250,000 or so clones; around 88% were detected once. 2.5% of the sample lies in the top ten. The specimen was PBMCs or T cells enriched from blood (not recorded which). These receptors were obtained from a woman in her thirties or forties with acute COVID-19.

The chain couples TRBV4-3 to TRBJ2-2; a possible D gene is TRBD1 (7 bases). V dropped 0 bases and J dropped 4 bases, with 12 bases sitting between them. The CDR3 extends over 16 amino acids. Germline CDR1 LGHNA, CDR2 YSLEER. CDR3 sequence (DNA): TGCGCCAGCAGCCAAGAGGAGGGGGCCGGCACCGGGGAGCTGTTTTTT. Translated: CASSQEEGAGTGELFF.

This sequence joins TRBV5-6 and TRBJ2-7, with 13 bases identical to TRBD2. The length of the CDR3 is 16 residues. Germline V CDR1 and CDR2: SGHDT, YYEEEE. Trimming at V came to 3 bases and at J to 1 base, leaving 4 bases not matched to a gene. The CDR3 nucleotides read TGTGCCAGCAGCTCGTGGACTAGCGGGAGTTCCTACGAGCAGTACGTC. Protein: CASSSWTSGSSYEQYV.

The chain recombines TRBV12-3 or TRBV12-4 with TRBJ1-3, with D tentatively TRBD1 (5 bases). The CDR3 consists of 13 residues. Deletions cut 5 bases from V and 4 bases from J, with 9 bases between. The CDR3 nucleotides read TGTGCCAGCAGTCAGGGTCCCGGAAACACCATATATTTT. The encoded protein is CASSQGPGNTIYF.

The CDR3 coding sequence is TGTGCCAGCAGTCGACAGGGGGCTACCTATGGCTACACCTTC. This translates into CASSRQGATYGYTF. The chain is built from TRBV28 and TRBJ1-2; 10 bases match TRBD1. Trimming at V came to 5 bases and at J to 4 bases, leaving 4 bases not matched to a gene. The CDR3 has 14 amino acids. Germline values: CDR1 MDHEN, CDR2 SYDVKM.

CDR3 sequence (DNA): TGCAGTGGACAGAGAAACACTGAAGCTTTCTTT. Amino acid sequence: CSGQRNTEAFF. The genes are TRBV20-1 and TRBJ1-1, with a tentative D call TRBD1 (5 bases). This CDR3 comprises 11 residues. The V gene's germline CDR1 is DFQATT and CDR2 SNEGSKA (reference sequence). V was shortened by 7 bases and J by 2 bases, with 8 bases between the two germline ends.

The chain combines TRBV5-1 with TRBJ1-2, with no clear D. V lost 4 bases, J lost 3 bases, and 7 bases lay in between. There are 12 residues in the CDR3. The germline gives CDR1 SGHRS, CDR2 YFSETQ. CDR3 nucleotides: TGCGCCAGCAGCCCGGAGGACTATGGCTACACCTTC. Translating it yields CASSPEDYGYTF.

The J gene is TRBJ2-3, the V gene TRBV5-1, with a tentative D call TRBD2 (6 bases). The CDR3 extends over 17 amino acids. CDR1 is SGHRS, CDR2 YFSETQ, per germline. V lost 4 bases, J lost 0 bases, and 18 bases lay in between. The CDR3 loop reads CASSPAGPGASTDTQYF. The DNA of the CDR3 is TGCGCCAGCAGCCCGGCCGGGCCGGGAGCTAGCACAGATACGCAGTATTTT.

This sequence joins TRBV5-1 and TRBJ2-7, with a weak D call TRBD1 (8 bases). The ends were cut back, 4 bases at V and 2 bases at J, with 19 bases in the middle. Germline V lookup: CDR1 SGHRS, CDR2 YFSETQ. The CDR3 has 16 residues. The CDR3 protein is CASSLAVGRGPYEQYF. CDR3 bases: TGCGCCAGCAGCCTAGCGGTGGGCAGGGGGCCCTACGAGCAGTACTTC.

The table lists this clone with a few counts. This chain uses TRBV27 with TRBJ1-2; the D gene is possibly TRBD1 (5 bases). The V gene's germline CDR1 is MNHEY and CDR2 SMNVEV (reference sequence). V was pared by 6 bases and J by 4 bases, with 12 bases between. The CDR3 sequence is 13 residues long. In DNA form, the CDR3 reads TGTGCCAGCAGCGAAGGACAACTCTATGGCTACACCTTC. Translation gives CASSEGQLYGYTF.